The rows below give T cell receptor beta chains drawn from one sample of a study of early T cells in non-severe SARS-CoV-2 infection. TCRdb re-called the 5' RACE reads through MiXCR, storing one row per CDR3 protein. The sample lists approximately 75,000 distinct CDR3 sequences, 4% to 6% seen once, with 3.6% in the top ten. Sequenced material: whole blood, taken at baseline. These receptors came from an adult who was a healthcare worker with PCR-confirmed SARS-CoV-2 infection or an uninfected control (not recorded which). The donor label of this sample is uncertain. The CDR3 runs from the conserved cysteine through the conserved F or W. Each record gives: V gene, clone size, D gene, J gene, CDR3 DNA, CDR3 protein. D genes are given only for firm matches. Only some rows state a clone size, as once, few, many or a class for expanded clones.

V: TRBV7-2
size: many
D: NA
J: TRBJ2-2
DNA: TGTGCCAGCAGGCCGACAGCGAACACCGGGGAGCTGTTTTTT
CDR3: CASRPTANTGELFF

V: TRBV12-3/TRBV12-4
size: few
D: NA
J: TRBJ1-3
DNA: TGTGCCAGCAGTTTAGGGACTGCGGACTCTGGAAACACCATATATTTT
CDR3: CASSLGTADSGNTIYF

V: TRBV7-9
size: many
D: TRBD2
J: TRBJ2-3
DNA: TGTGCCAGCAGCAGAGGGACTAGCGGGGTGAGCACAGATACGCAGTATTTT
CDR3: CASSRGTSGVSTDTQYF

V: TRBV7-2
size: many
D: NA
J: TRBJ2-5
DNA: TGTGCCAGCATTGGGAGAGAGACCCAGTACTTC
CDR3: CASIGRETQYF

V: TRBV10-1
size: many
D: NA
J: TRBJ2-5
DNA: TGCGCCAGCAGTGGTTCAAGAGGAGAGACCCAGTACTTC
CDR3: CASSGSRGETQYF

V: TRBV11-3
size: many
D: NA
J: TRBJ2-7
DNA: TGTGCCAGCAGCCCACGGGGGACCTCCTACGAGCAGTACTTC
CDR3: CASSPRGTSYEQYF

V: TRBV12-2
size: many
D: NA
J: TRBJ1-1
DNA: TGTGCAAGTCGCTTAGCGGGTACAGGGAGAGGGGACACTGAAGCTTTCTTT
CDR3: CASRLAGTGRGDTEAFF

V: TRBV20-1
size: many
D: NA
J: TRBJ1-5
DNA: TGCAGTGCTACGAACCTGGGGCGCGGGAGCAATCAGCCCCAGCATTTT
CDR3: CSATNLGRGSNQPQHF

V: TRBV4-3
size: few
D: NA
J: TRBJ1-4
DNA: TGCGCCAGCAGCCGATACATAACGGAGAAAAAACTGTTTTTT
CDR3: CASSRYITEKKLFF

V: TRBV5-1
size: many
D: TRBD2
J: TRBJ2-1
DNA: TGCGCCAGCAGAGCGGGGGGCAATGAGCAGTTCTTC
CDR3: CASRAGGNEQFF

V: TRBV7-2
size: many
D: NA
J: TRBJ2-7
DNA: TGTGCCAGCAGCTCCTCGTACGGGGATTACGAGCAGTACTTC
CDR3: CASSSSYGDYEQYF

V: TRBV7-2
size: NA
D: NA
J: TRBJ2-2
DNA: TGTGCCAGCAGCTTAGGCAGGGAGAGCACCGGGGAGCTGTTTTTT
CDR3: CASSLGRESTGELFF

V: TRBV6-6
size: many
D: TRBD1
J: TRBJ1-1
DNA: TGTGCCAGCAGGAAGTCACAGGGGGCAGGGAGCACTGAAGTTTTCTTT
CDR3: CASRKSQGAGSTEVFF

V: TRBV28
size: few
D: NA
J: TRBJ1-2
DNA: TGTGCCAGCAGCCGAGGGGAGGGCTATGGCTACACCTTC
CDR3: CASSRGEGYGYTF

V: TRBV7-3
size: many
D: TRBD1
J: TRBJ2-7
DNA: TGTGCCAGCAGCTTCACAGGGGGCGGGGACGAGCAGTACTTC
CDR3: CASSFTGGGDEQYF

V: TRBV7-7
size: few
D: NA
J: TRBJ2-2
DNA: TGTGCTAGCAGCCCAAGTGGGCAGGCCAACACCGGGGAGCTGTTTTTT
CDR3: CASSPSGQANTGELFF

V: TRBV24-1
size: many
D: TRBD2
J: TRBJ2-1
DNA: TGTGCCTCCGCTAGCGGAATGTACAATGAGCAGTTCTTC
CDR3: CASASGMYNEQFF

V: TRBV7-2
size: few
D: TRBD2
J: TRBJ2-4
DNA: TGTGCCAGCAGCTTAGAGGAAGCGGGGGGCAAGTACTTC
CDR3: CASSLEEAGGKYF

V: TRBV6-5
size: NA
D: NA
J: TRBJ1-5
DNA: TGTGCCAGCAGTTACTCTTTATCTAGCAATCAGCCCCAGCATTTT
CDR3: CASSYSLSSNQPQHF

V: TRBV20-1
size: few
D: NA
J: TRBJ1-5
DNA: TGCAGTGCTAGTTGGCTCAGGGTGAGCAATCAGCCCCAGCATTTT
CDR3: CSASWLRVSNQPQHF

V: TRBV6-6
size: few
D: NA
J: TRBJ1-4
DNA: TGTGCCAGCAGCCGCACAACAGCAACTAATGAAAAACTGTTTTTT
CDR3: CASSRTTATNEKLFF

V: TRBV29-1
size: many
D: NA
J: TRBJ2-3
DNA: TGCAGCGTTATGCAGGGGAGGCTACACACAGATACGCAGTATTTT
CDR3: CSVMQGRLHTDTQYF

V: TRBV27
size: many
D: TRBD1
J: TRBJ1-1
DNA: TGTGCCAGCAGTTCCCGACAGGGTCTGGGAAACACTGAAGCTTTCTTT
CDR3: CASSSRQGLGNTEAFF

V: TRBV11-2
size: many
D: NA
J: TRBJ2-1
DNA: TGTGCCAGCAGGCTTGGACTCAGCCAGGTCTATGAGCAGTTCTTC
CDR3: CASRLGLSQVYEQFF

V: TRBV3-1
size: NA
D: NA
J: TRBJ2-7
DNA: TGTGCCAGCAGCCAAGGAGGACAGCGCGAGCAGTACTTC
CDR3: CASSQGGQREQYF

V: TRBV29-1
size: NA
D: TRBD1
J: TRBJ2-2
DNA: TGCAGCGTTCGCAGGGGGCACACCGGGGAGCTGTTTTTT
CDR3: CSVRRGHTGELFF

V: TRBV4-3
size: many
D: NA
J: TRBJ1-5
DNA: TGCGCCAGCAGCCAAGGACTCGAGGGCTCCGGTCAGCCCCAGCATTTT
CDR3: CASSQGLEGSGQPQHF

V: TRBV18
size: many
D: TRBD1
J: TRBJ1-5
DNA: TGTGCCAGCTCACCCCCCGGACAGGGAAGCAATCAGCCCCAGCATTTT
CDR3: CASSPPGQGSNQPQHF

V: TRBV15
size: few
D: TRBD2
J: TRBJ2-3
DNA: TGTGCCACCAGAGATCTAGCGGGGCCTAGCACAGATACGCAGTATTTT
CDR3: CATRDLAGPSTDTQYF